This is a list of T cell receptor beta chains from one sample in a study of blood T cell repertoires in COVID-19. Sequenced by immunoSEQ multiplex PCR; TCRdb stores in-frame clones only, minus some. The sample has around 95,000 clones; more than 70% are singletons. The material sequenced was peripheral blood. The origin of the receptors is a human donor in a cohort sampled during active COVID-19. Both conserved end residues are part of each CDR3.

V: TRBV21-1; CDR3: CASSTFGLAGSLAKNIQYF
V: TRBV7-9; CDR3: CASSPQRTNEKLFF
V: TRBV6-2/TRBV6-3; CDR3: CASSPLAGAYQETQYF
V: TRBV6-5; CDR3: CASSYSRGGSKNIQYF
V: TRBV6-5; CDR3: CASSVPGQGPYEQYF
V: TRBV7-2; CDR3: CASSLVGQYNEKLFF
V: TRBV5-4; CDR3: CASSLEPTGGNGYTF
V: TRBV18; CDR3: CASSPPAGNDYGYTF
V: TRBV4-3; CDR3: CASSPTGDNTDTQYF
V: TRBV19; CDR3: CASSIRGDSNQPQHF
V: TRBV7-2; CDR3: CASSPGQAREQYF
V: TRBV4-1; CDR3: CASSQAGAGDAGQTQYF
V: TRBV12-5; CDR3: CASAPLLFSPQYF
V: TRBV7-9; CDR3: CASSPGASGRYQETQYF
V: TRBV11-2; CDR3: CASSQSRQGAGGYTF
V: TRBV18; CDR3: CASSPQEAGELFF
V: TRBV6-1; CDR3: CASSERQTNSPLHF
V: TRBV7-9; CDR3: CASQAGTSLSYEQYF
V: TRBV5-4; CDR3: CASSLRGPGNTIYF
V: TRBV2; CDR3: CASSGGSSYNEQFF
V: TRBV24-1; CDR3: CATPTGTGYGYTF
V: TRBV9; CDR3: CASSVAGGLSDTQYF
V: TRBV7-8; CDR3: CASSTDRNTEAFF
V: TRBV20-1; CDR3: CSAPDRRGYTF
V: TRBV9; CDR3: CASSAWGGPNTGELFF
V: TRBV7-2; CDR3: CASSLTNRETQYF
V: TRBV21-1; CDR3: CASRKTTLGETQYF
V: TRBV5-5; CDR3: CASSLVAGRLYEQYF
V: TRBV18; CDR3: CASSPPVSGGTYGYTF
V: TRBV6-2/TRBV6-3; CDR3: CASSGQGANGYTF
V: TRBV18; CDR3: CASSPPGQGEHGYTF
V: TRBV5-1; CDR3: CASSLEGLNSPLHF
V: TRBV6-5; CDR3: CASSSETGEAFF
V: TRBV29-1; CDR3: CSVARLAGAETQYF
V: TRBV18; CDR3: CASSPPSQTYGYTF
V: TRBV2; CDR3: CASRPRTSPLEQYF
V: TRBV14; CDR3: CASSLHRSAATEAFF
V: TRBV12-3/TRBV12-4; CDR3: CASTRARDQPQHF
V: TRBV6-1; CDR3: CASSEWTSGSKETQYF
V: TRBV2; CDR3: CASSITGYTEAFF
V: TRBV5-1; CDR3: CASSLAPRGGAGELFF
V: TRBV7-2; CDR3: CASSLRVQRTSGTYEQYF
V: TRBV1; CDR3: CTSSLSPFEAFF